This T cell receptor beta chain is from a study of shared clonotypes between healthy human individuals. Study-wide context: Two female and a few male donors aged 18 to 49 were enrolled. Study observations and caveats: Memory subsets generally showed smaller estimated richness than naive subsets did.

Produced via immunoSEQ multiplex PCR; TCRdb's table is partial and in-frame only. The sample consists of 2 million to 2.5 million clones, approximately 90% of them appearing once. A note on this clone: The target antigen is unknown.

The CDR3 has 16 residues. The germline gives CDR1 ENHRY, CDR2 SYGVKD. V lost 6 bases, J lost 5 bases, and 10 bases stayed unmatched. The sequence was collected from a man between 18 and 29 years old in good health. Some clones in this sample may be carry-over from other donors' samples. V is TRBV10-3 and J is TRBJ2-2; 9 bases match TRBD1. The sample was naive CD4+ T cells from PBMCs. As to subset: CD45RA+ positively selected. The CDR3 reads CAISTEPGTGTGELFF. Here the CDR3 DNA reads TGTGCCATCAGCACAGAACCCGGGACAGGGACCGGGGAGCTGTTTTTT.